What follows are 22 T cell receptor beta chains derived from one specimen sequenced in a study of T cells in Graves' hyperthyroidism and ophthalmopathy. What was amplified from RNA transcripts were TCR beta CDR3 regions. When the TCR CDR3 underwent first-round RT-PCR, the HTBI primer set was used. Each CDR3 protein is one row after TCRdb ran MiXCR on the multiplex PCR reads. The table lists fewer than 400,000 distinct CDR3 sequences, about 14% of them singletons. Sequencing was performed on blood. All receptors come from a man aged 50-59 years with Graves' ophthalmopathy.

In this sample, this clonotype turned up many times. The chain carries TRBV12-3 or TRBV12-4 and TRBJ2-1; 12 bases map to TRBD2. The junction had 7 bases not matched to a gene; V was cut back by 8 bases and J by 5 bases. This CDR3 is built from 15 residues. The CDR3 region has the DNA TGTGCCAGCGACCTAGCGGGAGGGCCAGACAATGAGCAGTTCTTC. This gives the protein CASDLAGGPDNEQFF.

V usage is TRBV10-3 and J usage is TRBJ2-1, with 8 bases matching TRBD1. Losses at the gene ends were 7 bases for V and 4 bases for J; bases not matched to a gene: 12. CDR3 length: 16 amino acids. Germline lookup yields CDR1 ENHRY and CDR2 SYGVKD. The CDR3 loop is CAITGRQGPAYNEQFF. The CDR3 coding sequence is TGTGCCATCACGGGCCGACAGGGGCCGGCTTACAATGAGCAGTTCTTC.

This clonotype was counted at least ten times. The J gene is TRBJ2-7, the V gene TRBV28; TRBD1 aligns across 10 bases. Germline CDR1 reads MDHEN; CDR2 reads SYDVKM. The CDR3 runs 16 residues. Trimming removed 6 bases from V and 2 bases from J; junction bases left unmatched: 10. The CDR3 coding sequence is TGTGCCAGCAGATCCGTGGGAGGGACAGGGGCCTACGAGCAGTACTTC. Amino acids: CASRSVGGTGAYEQYF.

This clonotype was recorded many times. The V gene is TRBV29-1, the J gene TRBJ2-3; the match to TRBD1 covers 8 bases. This CDR3 is 14 amino acids long. Germline trimming cut 8 bases from V and 2 bases from J; bases unmatched to any gene: 9. Germline values: CDR1 SQVTM, CDR2 ANQGSEA. In DNA form, the CDR3 reads TGCAGCCAAATCAGGGGGCGATCCACAGATACGCAGTATTTT. Translating gives CSQIRGRSTDTQYF.

This clonotype has a count of ten or more. V is TRBV3-1 and J is TRBJ2-6; 9 nucleotides match TRBD1. The CDR3 spans 18 residues. The germline CDR1 and CDR2 sequences are LGHDT and YNNKEL (reference sequence). The junction had 5 bases not matched to a gene; V was cut back by 0 bases and J by 2 bases. CDR3 in amino acids: CASSQETGGTTGANVLTF. The DNA for the CDR3 is TGTGCCAGCAGCCAAGAAACAGGGGGCACGACTGGGGCCAACGTCCTGACTTTC. Full variable domain (rest looked up from reference TRBV3-1 and TRBJ2-6): DTAVSQTPKYLVTQMGNDKSIKCEQNLGHDTMYWYKQDSKKFLKIMFSYNNKELIINETVPNRFSPKSPDKAHLNLHINSLELGDSAVYFCASSQETGGTTGANVLTFGAGSRLTVL.

This clonotype was found a few times. The chain uses TRBV7-3 and TRBJ1-2, with D unresolved. The germline V gene has CDR1 SGHTA and CDR2 FQGTGA. This CDR3 has 15 amino acids. V lost 5 bases and J 4 bases, leaving 17 bases between the germline ends. The CDR3 is CASSEDGRGVYGYTF. Written as DNA, the CDR3 is TGTGCCAGCAGCGAAGACGGACGAGGAGTCTATGGCTACACCTTC.

The chain uses TRBV27 and TRBJ2-7; D is perhaps TRBD1 or TRBD2 (6 bases each). CDR3 length equals 15 residues. V lost 5 bases and J 3 bases, leaving 17 bases between the germline ends. Germline CDR1 is MNHEY and CDR2 is SMNVEV (reference sequence). In DNA form, the CDR3 reads TGTGCCAGCAGTCCCGTATCTGGGGGGCGCTACGAGCAGTACTTC. As protein: CASSPVSGGRYEQYF.

This clonotype came up many times. The rearrangement links TRBV12-3 or TRBV12-4 to TRBJ2-3, with 8 bases identical to TRBD2. The CDR3 contains 16 residues. The V segment lost 2 bases and the J segment 5 bases; nucleotides outside the gene matches: 9. The chain's CDR3 is CASSLTLSGTEDTQYF. The CDR3 coding sequence is TGTGCCAGCAGTTTAACCCTTAGCGGGACGGAAGATACGCAGTATTTT.

This clonotype occurred a few times. The V gene is TRBV11-3, the J gene TRBJ2-7; D is unclear. Trimming pared 2 bases from V and 2 bases from J, leaving 7 bases between. Per germline, CDR1 SGHNT and CDR2 YENEEA. The CDR3 runs 13 residues. This chain's CDR3 is CASSLTKAYEQYF. The CDR3 nucleotides read TGTGCCAGCAGCTTAACGAAGGCCTACGAGCAGTACTTC.

Points on this clonotype: A much larger clone sits a single nucleotide away, making a read error possible. The chain couples TRBV28 to TRBJ1-2; TRBD1 aligns across 7 bases. This CDR3 comprises 15 residues. The germline V gene has CDR1 MDHEN and CDR2 SYDVKM. This CDR3 is CASAGRDRPPYGCTF. CDR3 nucleotide sequence: TGTGCCAGCGCGGGGAGGGACAGACCCCCCTATGGCTGCACCTTC.

This clonotype was seen repeatedly, ten times or more. The chain couples TRBV28 to TRBJ2-3, with 7 bases lining up with TRBD1. This CDR3 comprises 16 residues. Germline CDR1 is MDHEN and CDR2 is SYDVKM. Unmatched junction bases numbered 10, after V lost 5 bases and J lost 2 bases. CDR3 coding DNA: TGTGCCAGCAGTCGTAATGACAGGGTTGTCACAGATACGCAGTATTTT. Protein: CASSRNDRVVTDTQYF.

This clonotype was found a few times. CDR3 in amino acids: CASSLGTLPPDTQYF. Here the CDR3 DNA reads TGTGCCAGCAGCTTAGGCACCCTCCCCCCAGATACGCAGTATTTT. The chain joins TRBV11-2 to TRBJ2-3; D is undetermined. With 1 base removed from V and 4 bases from J, the gap between germline ends came to 12 bases. Germline lookup yields CDR1 SGHAT and CDR2 FQNNGV. CDR3 length equals 15 residues.

This clonotype was detected a few times. V and J are TRBV9 and TRBJ2-5; 8 bases match TRBD2. The junction had 15 bases not matched to a gene; V was cut back by 0 bases and J by 2 bases. Germline lookup yields CDR1 SGDLS and CDR2 YYNGEE. This CDR3 has 19 residues. This CDR3 reads CASSVDAVFRGTSQETQYF. DNA of the CDR3: TGTGCCAGCAGCGTAGATGCCGTATTTAGAGGGACTAGTCAAGAGACCCAGTACTTC.

The rearrangement links TRBV7-2 to TRBJ2-1; TRBD2 matches 9 bases. Germline V lookup: CDR1 SGHTA, CDR2 FQGNSA. V lost 1 base to trimming and J lost 8 bases; unmatched junction nucleotides: 9. This CDR3 has 16 amino acids. The CDR3, as DNA: TGTGCCAGCAGCTTAGATGGCGGGAGGGCGTCGTATGAGCAGTTCTTC. It codes for CASSLDGGRASYEQFF.

Comments on this clonotype: A read error may be the cause here, since a much bigger clone is one base away. This rearrangement joins TRBV15 to TRBJ2-7; maybe TRBD2 (5 bases). V dropped 1 base and J dropped 7 bases, with 17 bases sitting between them. This CDR3 region has 15 residues. Per the germline V gene, CDR1 is LNHNV and CDR2 is YYDKDF (reference sequence). CDR3 residues: CATSRARFGSDEQYF. The CDR3 region has the DNA TGTGCCACCAGCAGAGCGAGGTTTGGTAGCGATGAGCAGTACTTC.

This clonotype was detected many times. The chain has TRBV2 and TRBJ2-3; D gene unclear. V was shortened by 6 bases and J by 0 bases, with 7 bases between the two germline ends. This CDR3 contains 13 residues. CDR1 and CDR2 (germline): SNHLY, FYNNEI. The CDR3 region is CASSVLSTDTQYF. Written as DNA, the CDR3 is TGTGCCAGCAGCGTTCTTAGCACAGATACGCAGTATTTT.

The chain couples TRBV6-7 to TRBJ2-6; 9 nucleotides line up with TRBD1. TRBV6-7 falls under the ORF class, with uncertain function. The CDR3 runs 18 residues. J was trimmed by 0 bases and V by 2 bases; bases with no gene match: 5. The CDR3 DNA is TGTGCCAGCAGTTACCCAGAGACAGGGGGCTCTGGGGCCAACGTCCTGACTTTC. Protein product: CASSYPETGGSGANVLTF.

At least ten counts were recorded for this clonotype. This chain joins TRBV7-3 and TRBJ2-1; 12 nucleotides match TRBD2. Germline V gene lookup returns CDR1 SGHTA and CDR2 FQGTGA. Losses at the gene ends were 5 bases for V and 7 bases for J; bases not matched to a gene: 9. This CDR3 is 16 amino acids long. CDR3 amino acids: CASSHLAGGPGNEQFF. The CDR3 DNA sequence: TGTGCCAGCAGCCACCTAGCGGGAGGGCCTGGTAATGAGCAGTTCTTC.

This clonotype was picked up a small number of times. The V call is TRBV2, the J call TRBJ2-2; D not resolved. The CDR3 has 14 amino acids. Germline CDR1 SNHLY, CDR2 FYNNEI. Trimming pared 7 bases from V and 6 bases from J, leaving 15 bases between. In nucleotides, the CDR3 is TGTGCCAGCAACCTAGGCTATCTTTCCGGGGAGCTGTTTTTT. Protein: CASNLGYLSGELFF.

This chain uses TRBV7-2 with TRBJ2-1; D is undetermined. The CDR3 runs 12 residues. Germline V gene lookup returns CDR1 SGHTA and CDR2 FQGNSA. The V end lost 4 bases, the J end lost 9 bases, and 10 bases lay between the germline ends. CDR3 DNA: TGTGCCAGCAGCTCTGAATGGGGTGAGCAGTTCTTC. Amino acid sequence: CASSSEWGEQFF.

This clonotype has at least ten counts. The gene calls are TRBV11-2 and TRBJ1-1; no clear D. The germline V gene has CDR1 SGHAT and CDR2 FQNNGV. Trimming took 1 base from V and 1 from J, leaving 7 bases between them. This CDR3 is built from 14 residues. The CDR3 coding sequence is TGTGCCAGCAGCTTAGGGGCAGGGAACACTGAAGCTTTCTTT. It specifies CASSLGAGNTEAFF.

This clonotype was detected only a few times. The chain is built from TRBV11-2 and TRBJ1-3, with 7 bases lining up with TRBD1. The CDR3 extends over 16 amino acids. With 0 bases clipped from V and 2 bases from J, the junction kept 4 bases outside the gene matches. The germline V gene encodes CDR1 SGHAT and CDR2 FQNNGV. The CDR3 DNA reads TGTGCCAGCAGCTTAGAGCTACAGGGGCCTGGAAACACCATATATTTT. This gives the protein CASSLELQGPGNTIYF.